A single sample gave rise to the 13 T cell receptor beta chains below, sequenced in a study of regulatory T cells in long-lasting Graves disease. According to the study, TCR beta libraries were built with iRepertoire HTBI primers and CDR3-region Arm-PCR. TCRdb recomputed calls from the multiplex PCR reads with MiXCR, one row per CDR3 protein. Among some 490,000 distinct CDR3 sequences, 9.5% to 15% were seen once, and the ten largest hold approximately 9.6%. Time point defined: newly diagnosed GD, antithyroid drugs for less than 3 months. Researchers made the TCR library from RNA that was extracted from PBMCs. These data are also associated with another study on T cells in Graves' hyperthyroidism and ophthalmopathy.

The material was peripheral blood mononuclear cells (PBMCs), obtained at new diagnosis, from a patient treated with antithyroid drugs. Source of these receptors: a woman in her twenties or thirties with Graves disease.

CDR3 amino acids: CACVSGRAVPGELFF. CDR3 sequence (DNA): TGTGCCTGTGTTAGCGGGAGGGCCGTTCCCGGGGAGCTGTTTTTT. The chain employs TRBV30 and TRBJ2-2; 11 positions agree with TRBD2. Trimming at V came to 6 bases and at J to 6 bases, leaving 9 bases not matched to a gene. CDR3 length: 15 amino acids. Germline assignment: CDR1 GTSNPN and CDR2 SVGIG (reference sequence).

The chain couples TRBV6-5 to TRBJ2-1; a weak D match, TRBD2 (6 bases). The CDR3 has 18 residues. In germline, CDR1 is MNHEY, CDR2 SVGAGI. Trimming cost V 2 bases and J 5 bases, with 22 bases left between them. CDR3 protein: CASSYPFMSGELNNEQFF. The DNA for the CDR3 is TGTGCCAGCAGTTACCCTTTCATGTCGGGAGAGCTTAACAATGAGCAGTTCTTC.

This clonotype was observed many times. The chain recombines TRBV5-1 with TRBJ2-3; D remains unclear. Per the germline V gene, CDR1 is SGHRS and CDR2 is YFSETQ. V lost 2 bases to trimming and J lost 6 bases, with 10 bases between them. This CDR3 region has 13 residues. The CDR3 sequence: CASSFWGRDTQYF. For the CDR3, the DNA is TGCGCCAGCAGCTTCTGGGGAAGGGATACGCAGTATTTT.

This clonotype was recorded at least ten times. The rearrangement uses TRBV11-3 and TRBJ2-7; possible D gene TRBD2, 5 bases. V dropped 5 bases and J dropped 1 base, with 18 bases sitting between them. Germline V gives CDR1 SGHNT, CDR2 YENEEA. The CDR3 loop spans 16 amino acids. The CDR3 region is CASSPGGGSESYEQYF. The CDR3 bases are TGTGCCAGCAGCCCCGGAGGTGGATCGGAGTCCTACGAGCAGTACTTC.

This clonotype has a count of ten or more. The gene calls are TRBV7-9 and TRBJ1-1, with D hard to call. Trimming removed 5 bases at V and 4 bases at J, with 8 bases between. The CDR3 totals 12 residues. Looked up from germline, CDR1 is SEHNR and CDR2 is FQNEAQ (reference sequence). The DNA of the CDR3 is TGTGCCAGCAGCCTCCCTGCCACTGAAGCTTTCTTT. Protein sequence: CASSLPATEAFF. Combining the CDR3 with reference TRBV7-9 and TRBJ1-1 gives the whole variable domain DTGVSQNPRHKITKRGQNVTFRCDPISEHNRLYWYRQTLGQGPEFLTYFQNEAQLEKSRLLSDRFSAERPKGSFSTLEIQRTEQGDSAMYLCASSLPATEAFFGQGTRLTVV.

This clonotype was counted many times. J is TRBJ2-1 and V is TRBV20-1; TRBD2 matches 14 bases. This CDR3 comprises 16 residues. Germline CDR1 DFQATT, CDR2 SNEGSKA (reference sequence). With 0 bases clipped from V and 10 bases from J, the junction kept 8 bases outside the gene matches. The CDR3 loop is CSARDPTSGRASEQFF. CDR3 DNA: TGCAGTGCTAGAGATCCGACTAGCGGGAGGGCATCGGAGCAGTTCTTC.

This clonotype was seen repeatedly, ten times or more. This chain uses TRBV11-3 with TRBJ2-1; D might be TRBD1 (6 bases). The CDR3 has 13 residues. The germline V and J ends were trimmed by 3 bases and 10 bases, with 13 bases remaining between them. In germline, CDR1 is SGHNT, CDR2 YENEEA. The CDR3 DNA follows: TGTGCCAGCAGCTTCACAGGCACAGGGGAGCAGTTCTTC. This encodes CASSFTGTGEQFF.

This clonotype was found many times. The chain employs TRBV12-3 or TRBV12-4 and TRBJ1-2, with 7 bases fitting TRBD1. Trimming took 10 bases from V and 4 from J; bases not matched to a gene: 9. This CDR3 comprises 13 residues. The CDR3 reads CATEGQPSYGYTF. CDR3 bases: TGTGCCACCGAGGGACAGCCGTCCTATGGCTACACCTTC.

Points on this clonotype: A much larger clone lies one base from this, so it may be a read error. The J gene is TRBJ2-1, the V gene TRBV7-8; D is ambiguous. The germline V gene encodes CDR1 SGHVS and CDR2 FQNEAQ. The CDR3 runs to 16 residues. Deletions cut 2 bases from V and 0 bases from J, with 11 bases between. The CDR3 DNA sequence: TGTGCCAGCAGCTTAAACACCGTTAGCTCCTACAATGAGCAGTTCTTC. Its protein product is CASSLNTVSSYNEQFF.

The chain carries TRBV6-1 and TRBJ2-7; tentatively, D is TRBD1 or TRBD2 (5 bases each). Germline CDR1 is MNHNS and CDR2 is SASEGT. Between the trimmed V and J ends, which lost 7 bases and 6 bases, there was a span of 19 bases. CDR3 size: 14 residues. The CDR3 sequence is CASTNTGARSEQYF. The CDR3 region has the DNA TGTGCCAGCACCAACACCGGGGCGCGATCCGAGCAGTACTTC.

To note about this clonotype: A much larger clone differs from this one at a single base, so this may be a read error. It is likely a read error, because the conserved phenylalanine at the end of the CDR3 is missing. The chain is built from TRBV7-2 and TRBJ2-5; 8 bases line up with TRBD1. The CDR3 runs to 16 residues. Germline assignment: CDR1 SGHTA and CDR2 FQGNSA. V lost 6 bases to trimming and J lost 4 bases; unmatched junction nucleotides: 13. In nucleotides, the CDR3 is TGTGCCAGCAGGCTAAGCAGGGGGCGTAATGGAGAGACCCAGTACTCC. Translated: CASRLSRGRNGETQYS.

Of note for this clonotype: This sequence may be a read error, since a much larger clone differs from it by one base. The chain combines TRBV6-2 or TRBV6-3 with TRBJ1-2; unclear D gene. Trimming removed 7 bases at V and 0 bases at J, with 12 bases between. Germline-derived CDR1 and CDR2 are MNHEY and SVGEGT. CDR3 size: 14 residues. The CDR3 reads CASMMDSSNYGYTF. CDR3 DNA sequence: TGTGCCAGCATGATGGATTCTTCTAACTATGGCTACACCTTC.

At least ten counts were recorded for this clonotype. The V gene is TRBV15, the J gene TRBJ1-5; D gene uncertain. The V end lost 3 bases, the J end lost 7 bases, and 10 bases lay between the germline ends. CDR3 length: 13 residues. Germline values: CDR1 LNHNV, CDR2 YYDKDF (reference sequence). CDR3: CATSSGFGQPQHF. CDR3 bases: TGTGCCACCAGCAGTGGATTCGGGCAGCCCCAGCATTTT.